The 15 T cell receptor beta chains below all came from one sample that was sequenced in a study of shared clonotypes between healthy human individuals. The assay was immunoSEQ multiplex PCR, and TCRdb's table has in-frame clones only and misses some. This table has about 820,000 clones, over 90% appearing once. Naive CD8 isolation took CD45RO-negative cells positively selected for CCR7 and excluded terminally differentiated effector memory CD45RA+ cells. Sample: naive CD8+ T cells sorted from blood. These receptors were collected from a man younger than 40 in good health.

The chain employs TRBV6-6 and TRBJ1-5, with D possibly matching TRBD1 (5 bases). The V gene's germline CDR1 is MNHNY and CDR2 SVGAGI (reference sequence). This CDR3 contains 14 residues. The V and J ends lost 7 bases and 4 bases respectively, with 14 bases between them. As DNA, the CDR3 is TGTGCCAGCAACGACAGAATCGAGAATCAGCCCCAGCATTTT. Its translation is CASNDRIENQPQHF.

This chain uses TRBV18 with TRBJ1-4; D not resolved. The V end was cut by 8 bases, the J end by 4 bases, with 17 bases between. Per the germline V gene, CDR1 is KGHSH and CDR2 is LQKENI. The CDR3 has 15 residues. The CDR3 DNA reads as TGTGCCAGCCGAAATTCGGCAGGATATAATGAAAAACTGTTTTTT. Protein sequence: CASRNSAGYNEKLFF.

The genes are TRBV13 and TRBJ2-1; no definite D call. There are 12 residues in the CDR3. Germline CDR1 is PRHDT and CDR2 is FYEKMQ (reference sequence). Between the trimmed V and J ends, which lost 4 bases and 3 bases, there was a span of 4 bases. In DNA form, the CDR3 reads TGTGCCAGCAGCTACAACTACAATGAGCAGTTCTTC. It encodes CASSYNYNEQFF.

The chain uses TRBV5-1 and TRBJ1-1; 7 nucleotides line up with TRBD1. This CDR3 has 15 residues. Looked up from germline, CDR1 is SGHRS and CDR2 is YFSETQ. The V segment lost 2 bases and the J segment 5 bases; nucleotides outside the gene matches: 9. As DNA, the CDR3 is TGCGCCAGCAGCTTTTACGACAGGGCGGGGACTGAAGCTTTCTTT. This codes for CASSFYDRAGTEAFF. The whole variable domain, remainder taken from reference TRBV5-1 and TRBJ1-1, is KAGVTQTPRYLIKTRGQQVTLSCSPISGHRSVSWYQQTPGQGLQFLFEYFSETQRNKGNFPGRFSGRQFSNSRSEMNVSTLELGDSALYLCASSFYDRAGTEAFFGQGTRLTVV.

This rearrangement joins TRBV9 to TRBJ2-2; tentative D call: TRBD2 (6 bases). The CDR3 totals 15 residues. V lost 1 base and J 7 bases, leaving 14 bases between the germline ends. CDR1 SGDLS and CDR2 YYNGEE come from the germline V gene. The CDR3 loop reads CASSVMEGQGGELFF. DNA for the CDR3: TGTGCCAGCAGCGTAATGGAGGGCCAGGGCGGGGAGCTGTTTTTT.

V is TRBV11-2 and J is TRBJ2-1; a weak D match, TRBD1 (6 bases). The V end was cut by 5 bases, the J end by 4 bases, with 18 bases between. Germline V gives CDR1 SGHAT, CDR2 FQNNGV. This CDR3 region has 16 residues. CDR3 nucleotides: TGTGCCAGCAGCCGAAATTGGCCGGACAGTTACAATGAGCAGTTCTTC. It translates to CASSRNWPDSYNEQFF.

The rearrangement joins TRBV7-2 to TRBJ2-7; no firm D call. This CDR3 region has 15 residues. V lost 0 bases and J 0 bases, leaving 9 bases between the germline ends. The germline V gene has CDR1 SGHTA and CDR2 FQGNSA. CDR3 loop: CASSLAPRSSYEQYF. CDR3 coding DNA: TGTGCCAGCAGCTTAGCTCCCAGGAGCTCCTACGAGCAGTACTTC.

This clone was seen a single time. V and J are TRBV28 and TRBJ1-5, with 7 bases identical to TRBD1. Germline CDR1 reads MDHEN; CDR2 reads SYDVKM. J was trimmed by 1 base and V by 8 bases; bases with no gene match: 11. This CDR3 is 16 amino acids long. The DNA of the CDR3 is TGTGCCAGCGAACGGTACAGGGGTTTGAGCAATCAGCCCCAGCATTTT. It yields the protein CASERYRGLSNQPQHF.

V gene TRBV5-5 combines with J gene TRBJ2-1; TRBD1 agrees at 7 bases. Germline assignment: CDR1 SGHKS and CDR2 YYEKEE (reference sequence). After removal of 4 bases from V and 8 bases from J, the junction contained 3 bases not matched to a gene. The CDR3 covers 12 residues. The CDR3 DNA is TGTGCCAGCAGCCCGACAGGGCATGAGCAGTTCTTC. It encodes CASSPTGHEQFF.

CDR3 DNA sequence: TGCAGCGTTTCGACAGGGGACCAAGAGACCCAGTACTTC. Translation: CSVSTGDQETQYF. V gene TRBV29-1 combines with J gene TRBJ2-5, with 8 bases fitting TRBD1. The V gene end was trimmed by 5 bases and the J gene end by 0 bases; junction bases not matched to a gene: 2. The CDR3 loop spans 13 amino acids. CDR1 and CDR2 from the germline V gene are SQVTM and ANQGSEA.

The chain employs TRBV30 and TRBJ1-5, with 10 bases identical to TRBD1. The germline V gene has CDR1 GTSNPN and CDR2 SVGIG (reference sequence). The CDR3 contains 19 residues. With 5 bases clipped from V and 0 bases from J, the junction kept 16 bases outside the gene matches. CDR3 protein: CAWGVDPGQGPYSNQPQHF. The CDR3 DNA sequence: TGTGCCTGGGGAGTGGACCCGGGACAGGGGCCTTATAGCAATCAGCCCCAGCATTTT.

CDR3 residues: CASGQGTGPSYEQYF. The CDR3 region has the DNA TGTGCTAGTGGACAAGGGACAGGCCCCTCTTACGAGCAGTACTTC. V and J are TRBV12-5 and TRBJ2-7, with 8 bases matching TRBD1. The ends lost 6 bases at V and 4 bases at J; junction bases unmatched: 11. This CDR3 has 15 amino acids. The germline V gene encodes CDR1 LGHNT and CDR2 FRNRAP. Full variable domain (missing parts from reference TRBV12-5 and TRBJ2-7): DARVTQTPRHKVTEMGQEVTMRCQPILGHNTVFWYRQTMMQGLELLAYFRNRAPLDDSGMPKDRFSAEMPDATLATLKIQPSEPRDSAVYFCASGQGTGPSYEQYFGPGTRLTVT.

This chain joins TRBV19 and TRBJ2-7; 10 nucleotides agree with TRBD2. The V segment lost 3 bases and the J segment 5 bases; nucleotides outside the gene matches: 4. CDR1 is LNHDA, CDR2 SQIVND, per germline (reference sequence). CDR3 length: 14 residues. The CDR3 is CASSIVLAGNEQYF. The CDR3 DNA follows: TGTGCCAGTAGTATCGTACTAGCGGGAAACGAGCAGTACTTC.

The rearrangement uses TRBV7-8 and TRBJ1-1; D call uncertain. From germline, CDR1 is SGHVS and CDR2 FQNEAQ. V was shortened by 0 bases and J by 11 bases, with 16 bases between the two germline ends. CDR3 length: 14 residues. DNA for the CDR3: TGTGCCAGCAGCTTAGCGGAGGTCACAAGCCAGGCTTTCTTT. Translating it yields CASSLAEVTSQAFF.

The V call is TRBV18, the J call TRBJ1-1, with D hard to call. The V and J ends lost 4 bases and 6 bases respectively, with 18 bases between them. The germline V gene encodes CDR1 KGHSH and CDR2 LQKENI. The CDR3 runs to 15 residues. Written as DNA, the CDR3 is TGTGCCAGCTCACGCTTGACTGAGGTCAACGCTGAAGCTTTCTTT. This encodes CASSRLTEVNAEAFF.